This is a list of T cell receptor beta chains from one sample in a study of CD8 T cells in Susac syndrome. From the immunoSEQ multiplex PCR reads, TCRdb called clonotypes with MiXCR, one entry per CDR3 protein. The table includes approximately 68,000 distinct CDR3 sequences, about 95% detected once. Specimen: CD8+ T cells from PBMCs. The source is a human donor with multiple sclerosis. Each CDR3 is given with its conserved first and last residue. The D gene is left open where the match is weak. Not every row has a clone size; where given, it reads once, few, many or a size class.

clone_size: NA
v_call: TRBV13
d_call: NA
j_call: TRBJ2-1
cdr3_nt: TGTGCCAGCAGCTTAGAGGATAGCCCAAACAATGAGCAGTTCTTC
cdr3_aa: CASSLEDSPNNEQFF

clone_size: few
v_call: TRBV7-2
d_call: TRBD1
j_call: TRBJ1-2
cdr3_nt: TGTGCCAGCAGCTTGGACAGGCGGGACTATGGCTACACCTTC
cdr3_aa: CASSLDRRDYGYTF

clone_size: NA
v_call: TRBV2
d_call: TRBD2
j_call: TRBJ2-1
cdr3_nt: TGTGCCAGCAGTGAAACTAGCGGGAGTTCCTACAATGAGCAGTTCTTC
cdr3_aa: CASSETSGSSYNEQFF

clone_size: NA
v_call: TRBV6-1
d_call: NA
j_call: TRBJ1-4
cdr3_nt: TGTGCCTGCGTGGGACTGCGTAATGAAAAACTGTTTTTT
cdr3_aa: CACVGLRNEKLFF

clone_size: NA
v_call: TRBV2
d_call: NA
j_call: TRBJ2-1
cdr3_nt: TGTGCCAGCAGGGAACAGGGGGCTCGACTAGCGGGTCCAGACTTTTACAATGAGCAGTTCTTC
cdr3_aa: CASREQGARLAGPDFYNEQFF

clone_size: NA
v_call: TRBV7-8
d_call: NA
j_call: TRBJ2-5
cdr3_nt: TGTGCCAGCAGCTCTGGGGGGGGCCGGTTAGGGACCCAGTACTTC
cdr3_aa: CASSSGGGRLGTQYF

clone_size: NA
v_call: TRBV29-1
d_call: NA
j_call: TRBJ2-3
cdr3_nt: TGCAGCGTTGAAGCGGGAGATGCCACAGATACGCAGTATTTT
cdr3_aa: CSVEAGDATDTQYF

clone_size: NA
v_call: TRBV29-1
d_call: TRBD1
j_call: TRBJ2-5
cdr3_nt: TGCAGCGTTGTACCCCGGGACAGGGAAATAGGGGAGACCCAGTACTTC
cdr3_aa: CSVVPRDREIGETQYF

clone_size: once
v_call: TRBV29-1
d_call: NA
j_call: TRBJ1-1
cdr3_nt: TGCAGCGTTGAAGATTTGGGGGCAACCACTGAAGCTTTCTTT
cdr3_aa: CSVEDLGATTEAFF

clone_size: NA
v_call: TRBV10-3
d_call: NA
j_call: TRBJ2-6
cdr3_nt: TGTGCCATCAGTGATTCGAAGGGTAAACCCTCTGGGGCCAACGTCCTGACTTTC
cdr3_aa: CAISDSKGKPSGANVLTF

clone_size: NA
v_call: TRBV20-1
d_call: NA
j_call: TRBJ1-6
cdr3_nt: TGCAGTGCTAGAATTAAGGGAGGAAATTCACCCCTCCACTTT
cdr3_aa: CSARIKGGNSPLHF

clone_size: NA
v_call: TRBV5-4
d_call: NA
j_call: TRBJ2-1
cdr3_nt: TGTGCCAGCAGCTTGGGGCAGTCTAGGACCGATGAGCAGTTCTTC
cdr3_aa: CASSLGQSRTDEQFF

clone_size: once
v_call: TRBV28
d_call: NA
j_call: TRBJ2-7
cdr3_nt: TGTGCCAGCAGTTTATCCGGCCCCAGGATGGAGCAGTACTTC
cdr3_aa: CASSLSGPRMEQYF

clone_size: NA
v_call: TRBV6-5
d_call: NA
j_call: TRBJ1-1
cdr3_nt: TGTGCCAGCAGCCACGGACGGGGGAACACTGAAGCTTTCTTT
cdr3_aa: CASSHGRGNTEAFF

clone_size: NA
v_call: TRBV25-1
d_call: NA
j_call: TRBJ1-2
cdr3_nt: TGTGCCAGCAGTGAATGGATAGGGTCGGGCTACACCTTC
cdr3_aa: CASSEWIGSGYTF

clone_size: NA
v_call: TRBV29-1
d_call: NA
j_call: TRBJ2-7
cdr3_nt: TGCAGCGTTCTAGGTGGCGAGCAGTACTTC
cdr3_aa: CSVLGGEQYF

clone_size: NA
v_call: TRBV5-5
d_call: NA
j_call: TRBJ2-2
cdr3_nt: TGTGCCAGCAGCTTAATCGGATCGAACACCGGGGAGCTGTTTTTT
cdr3_aa: CASSLIGSNTGELFF

clone_size: NA
v_call: TRBV29-1
d_call: NA
j_call: TRBJ2-7
cdr3_nt: TGCAGCGTTGAAGAAAGGGGACCCCACGAGCAGTACTTC
cdr3_aa: CSVEERGPHEQYF

clone_size: NA
v_call: TRBV7-9
d_call: NA
j_call: TRBJ2-1
cdr3_nt: TGTGCCAGCAGCCCAACAGGAGATGAGCAGTTCTTC
cdr3_aa: CASSPTGDEQFF

clone_size: NA
v_call: TRBV27
d_call: NA
j_call: TRBJ2-2
cdr3_nt: TGTGCCAGCAGTTTATCTCCCGCCGAGGGGCCCGGGGAGCTGTTTTTT
cdr3_aa: CASSLSPAEGPGELFF

clone_size: once
v_call: TRBV6-5
d_call: TRBD1
j_call: TRBJ1-2
cdr3_nt: TGTGCCAGCAGGACCAGTACAGGGGCCATTTATGGCTACACCTTC
cdr3_aa: CASRTSTGAIYGYTF

clone_size: NA
v_call: TRBV4-1
d_call: NA
j_call: TRBJ2-5
cdr3_nt: TGCGCCAGCAGCGCGACGCAGGCCGAAGGGGAGACCCAGTACTTC
cdr3_aa: CASSATQAEGETQYF

clone_size: NA
v_call: TRBV6-6
d_call: NA
j_call: TRBJ2-7
cdr3_nt: TGTGCCAGCAGTTACGCTTCTTTGACGGAGAACCACGAGCAGTACTTC
cdr3_aa: CASSYASLTENHEQYF

clone_size: once
v_call: TRBV12-3/TRBV12-4
d_call: NA
j_call: TRBJ1-1
cdr3_nt: TGTGCCAGCAGTAAGGCGACCAACGACAGGACCGTCGAAGCTTTCTTT
cdr3_aa: CASSKATNDRTVEAFF

clone_size: NA
v_call: TRBV2
d_call: NA
j_call: TRBJ1-2
cdr3_nt: TGTGCCAGCAGCCCCCACTTGGTACGGGAGGAGCTCTATGGCTACACCTTC
cdr3_aa: CASSPHLVREELYGYTF

clone_size: NA
v_call: TRBV7-3
d_call: NA
j_call: TRBJ1-1
cdr3_nt: TGTGCCAGCAGCTTAGATCCAGGGCCGAACACTGAAGCTTTCTTT
cdr3_aa: CASSLDPGPNTEAFF

clone_size: NA
v_call: TRBV19
d_call: TRBD1
j_call: TRBJ1-1
cdr3_nt: TGTGCCAGTAGTGGGACAGGGCCCACTGAAGCTTTCTTT
cdr3_aa: CASSGTGPTEAFF

clone_size: NA
v_call: TRBV3-1
d_call: NA
j_call: TRBJ2-7
cdr3_nt: TGTGCCAGCAGCCAAGACCGTACAGGGAGTTCCTACGAGCAGTACTTC
cdr3_aa: CASSQDRTGSSYEQYF

clone_size: NA
v_call: TRBV29-1
d_call: TRBD1
j_call: TRBJ2-7
cdr3_nt: TGCAGCGTTGAGTACAGGGGGCATCAAGACTACGAGCAGTACTTC
cdr3_aa: CSVEYRGHQDYEQYF

clone_size: NA
v_call: TRBV6-2/TRBV6-3
d_call: NA
j_call: TRBJ1-2
cdr3_nt: TGTGCCAGCAGCCGTGAGGGGTCCGCTAACTATGGCTACACCTTC
cdr3_aa: CASSREGSANYGYTF

clone_size: NA
v_call: TRBV7-9
d_call: NA
j_call: TRBJ1-4
cdr3_nt: TGTGCCAGCAGCTCATCGGGCGAGATAGTGTTTTTT
cdr3_aa: CASSSSGEIVFF

clone_size: NA
v_call: TRBV12-3/TRBV12-4
d_call: NA
j_call: TRBJ1-1
cdr3_nt: TGTGCCAGCACCCAACTGGGGGGTGGCGGTGAAGCTTTCTTT
cdr3_aa: CASTQLGGGGEAFF

clone_size: once
v_call: TRBV6-5
d_call: NA
j_call: TRBJ2-2
cdr3_nt: TGTGCCAGCAGTTTGTGGGACGTCACGAACACCGGGGAGCTGTTTTTT
cdr3_aa: CASSLWDVTNTGELFF

clone_size: NA
v_call: TRBV7-8
d_call: NA
j_call: TRBJ1-1
cdr3_nt: TGTGCCAGCAGCTTAGGCATCAGGGCCGAAGCTTTCTTT
cdr3_aa: CASSLGIRAEAFF

clone_size: NA
v_call: TRBV29-1
d_call: TRBD1
j_call: TRBJ1-1
cdr3_nt: TGCAGCGCTGACACAGGGGCCACTGAAGCTTTCTTT
cdr3_aa: CSADTGATEAFF

clone_size: NA
v_call: TRBV5-1
d_call: NA
j_call: TRBJ2-3
cdr3_nt: TGCGCCAGCAGCTTTGGTACAAATGTAGATACGCAGTATTTT
cdr3_aa: CASSFGTNVDTQYF

clone_size: once
v_call: TRBV11-2
d_call: TRBD2
j_call: TRBJ2-7
cdr3_nt: TGTGCCAGCAGCCCCCTAGCGGGAAGGGCCTACGAGCAGTACTTC
cdr3_aa: CASSPLAGRAYEQYF

clone_size: NA
v_call: TRBV4-1
d_call: TRBD2
j_call: TRBJ2-7
cdr3_nt: TGCGCCAGCAGCCAGCTTAGCGGGAGCCCCTACGAGCAGTACTTC
cdr3_aa: CASSQLSGSPYEQYF

clone_size: NA
v_call: TRBV9
d_call: NA
j_call: TRBJ1-1
cdr3_nt: TGTGCCAGCACCAACAGGGATGGCGGAGCTTTCTTT
cdr3_aa: CASTNRDGGAFF

clone_size: once
v_call: TRBV29-1
d_call: TRBD1
j_call: TRBJ2-3
cdr3_nt: TGCGGCGGACAGGGTTGGTCAGATACGCAGTATTTT
cdr3_aa: CGGQGWSDTQYF